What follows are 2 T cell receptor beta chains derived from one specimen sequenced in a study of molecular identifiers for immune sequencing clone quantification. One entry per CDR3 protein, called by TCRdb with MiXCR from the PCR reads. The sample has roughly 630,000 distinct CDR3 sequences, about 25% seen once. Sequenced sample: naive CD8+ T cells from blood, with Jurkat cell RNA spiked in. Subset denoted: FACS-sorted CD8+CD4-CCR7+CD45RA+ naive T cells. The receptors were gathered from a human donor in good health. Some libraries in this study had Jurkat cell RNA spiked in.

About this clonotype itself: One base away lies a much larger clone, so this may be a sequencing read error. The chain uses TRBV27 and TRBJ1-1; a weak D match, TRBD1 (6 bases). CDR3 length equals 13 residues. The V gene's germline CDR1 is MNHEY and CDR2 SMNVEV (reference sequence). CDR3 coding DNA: TGTGCCAGCAGTTCTACAGGGAGGCCTGAAGCTTCCTTT. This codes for CASSSTGRPEASF.

CDR3 DNA sequence: TGTGCCAGCAGTTCCTTAGCAGGGGGCCTGTACAATGAGCAGTTCTTC. Its protein is CASSSLAGGLYNEQFF. V gene TRBV6-5 combines with J gene TRBJ2-1; 8 positions match TRBD1. The CDR3 is made up of 16 amino acids. The ends lost 4 bases at V and 4 bases at J; junction bases unmatched: 9. Per germline, CDR1 MNHEY and CDR2 SVGAGI.